Following are 14 T cell receptor beta chains from one sample sequenced in a study of cytomegalovirus exposure and HLA in healthy donors. This PCR relied on a set of 60 Vbeta primers and 13 Jbeta primers. Here immunoSEQ multiplex PCR was the method, and the copy in TCRdb shows in-frame clones only, minus some. This sample has 200,000 to 250,000 clones, with about 89% found just once. The sequenced sample consisted of PBMCs. Receptors were obtained from a woman under 30 in good health and CMV-seronegative.

This sequence joins TRBV19 and TRBJ1-1; maybe TRBD1 (5 bases). Germline V lookup: CDR1 LNHDA, CDR2 SQIVND (reference sequence). CDR3 length: 15 amino acids. Trimming cost V 6 bases and J 3 bases, with 17 bases left between them. The CDR3 region has the DNA TGTGCCAGTAGGGGGGGGAACAGTTTTTACACTGAAGCTTTCTTT. Amino acid sequence: CASRGGNSFYTEAFF.

The rearrangement joins TRBV29-1 to TRBJ1-2; no firm D call. In germline, CDR1 is SQVTM, CDR2 ANQGSEA. The V end lost 4 bases, the J end lost 1 base, and 10 bases lay between the germline ends. The length of the CDR3 is 13 residues. The CDR3 protein is CSVGTGSNYGYTF. The DNA for the CDR3 is TGCAGCGTTGGAACGGGAAGTAACTATGGCTACACCTTC.

The table lists this clone with a count of one. This chain connects TRBV30 to TRBJ1-5; D possibly corresponds to TRBD1 (5 bases). The CDR3 length is 13 residues. Germline lookup yields CDR1 GTSNPN and CDR2 SVGIG (reference sequence). Between the trimmed V and J ends, which lost 2 bases and 5 bases, there was a span of 10 bases. The CDR3 region has the DNA TGTGCCTGGAGTTCGACAGCTCATCAGCCCCAGCATTTT. It translates to CAWSSTAHQPQHF.

The chain carries TRBV4-3 and TRBJ2-3, with 10 bases identical to TRBD2. V dropped 4 bases and J dropped 2; count of bases not matched to a gene: 6. CDR3 size: 16 residues. CDR1 is LGHNA, CDR2 YSLEER, per germline. The CDR3 loop is CASSLLAGGSTDTQYF. CDR3 coding DNA: TGCGCCAGCAGCCTTTTAGCGGGAGGTTCCACAGATACGCAGTATTTT.

This clone turned up a few times. The chain joins TRBV5-4 to TRBJ1-1, with D perhaps TRBD1 (6 bases). Germline lookup yields CDR1 SGHNT and CDR2 YYREEE (reference sequence). The CDR3 length is 13 residues. V was trimmed by 3 bases and J by 1 base, leaving 7 bases between them. CDR3 sequence: CASSSGQNTEAFF. The CDR3 DNA reads TGTGCCAGCAGCTCGGGACAGAACACTGAAGCTTTCTTT.

The rearrangement uses TRBV7-9 and TRBJ2-1; 9 bases agree with TRBD2. In germline, CDR1 is SEHNR, CDR2 FQNEAQ (reference sequence). Trimming cost V 1 base and J 12 bases; bases outside gene matches: 7. The CDR3 totals 14 residues. The DNA for the CDR3 is TGTGCCAGCAGCTTAGGCTCTAGCGGGGACGGGCAGTTCTTC. This encodes CASSLGSSGDGQFF. The full variable domain, with the rest looked up from reference TRBV7-9 and TRBJ2-1, is DTGVSQNPRHKITKRGQNVTFRCDPISEHNRLYWYRQTLGQGPEFLTYFQNEAQLEKSRLLSDRFSAERPKGSFSTLEIQRTEQGDSAMYLCASSLGSSGDGQFFGPGTRLTVL.

The chain joins TRBV18 to TRBJ2-1, with 9 bases aligning to TRBD2. Germline CDR1 and CDR2: KGHSH and LQKENI. The CDR3 loop spans 14 amino acids. Losses at the gene ends were 6 bases for V and 7 bases for J; bases not matched to a gene: 7. The CDR3 DNA is TGTGCCAGCTCCTTAGCGGGAGTTTTTAATGAGCAGTTCTTC. Amino acid sequence: CASSLAGVFNEQFF.

This chain connects TRBV4-2 to TRBJ2-7; the match to TRBD2 covers 9 bases. With V trimmed by 0 bases and J by 0 bases, 3 bases remained unmatched. There are 16 residues in the CDR3. Germline V gives CDR1 LGHNA, CDR2 YNFKEQ. The CDR3 DNA sequence: TGTGCCAGCAGCCAAGAGGCGGGAGGGCCCTCCTACGAGCAGTACTTC. This codes for CASSQEAGGPSYEQYF.

Written as DNA, the CDR3 is TGTGCCAGCAGCCCCGAACAGGGTTCCTGGGAGACCCAGTACTTC. As protein: CASSPEQGSWETQYF. The chain has TRBV7-9 and TRBJ2-5; a weak D match, TRBD1 (6 bases). V was pared by 5 bases and J by 5 bases, with 18 bases between. Germline V gene sequence: CDR1 SEHNR, CDR2 FQNEAQ (reference sequence). This CDR3 spans 15 amino acids.

This chain uses TRBV11-2 with TRBJ2-7; 11 bases fit TRBD1. Germline V CDR1 and CDR2: SGHAT, FQNNGV. Trimming took 5 bases from V and 9 from J; bases not matched to a gene: 9. The length of the CDR3 is 14 residues. The CDR3 sequence: CASSHWDRGIGQYF. CDR3 DNA sequence: TGTGCCAGCAGCCACTGGGACAGGGGGATAGGGCAGTACTTC.

In this sample, this clone turned up a few times. V gene TRBV11-3 combines with J gene TRBJ2-3; TRBD1 is a possible D gene (5 bases). CDR1 SGHNT and CDR2 YENEEA come from the germline V gene. This CDR3 has 16 amino acids. V was cut by 5 bases and J by 5 bases, with 20 bases left in between. The CDR3 coding sequence is TGTGCCAGCAGCCCTCACCCTTTCGACAGACGAGATACGCAGTATTTT. Translated, it gives CASSPHPFDRRDTQYF. Drawing the rest from reference TRBV11-3 and TRBJ2-3, the complete variable domain is EAGVVQSPRYKIIEKKQPVAFWCNPISGHNTLYWYLQNLGQGPELLIRYENEEAVDDSQLPKDRFSAERLKGVDSTLKIQPAELGDSAVYLCASSPHPFDRRDTQYFGPGTRLTVL.

The chain has TRBV27 and TRBJ1-5; tentatively, D is TRBD1 (6 bases). The CDR3 contains 14 residues. Germline loops: CDR1 MNHEY, CDR2 SMNVEV (reference sequence). V was pared by 2 bases and J by 9 bases, with 14 bases between. Here the CDR3 reads CASSLTGQLGPQHF. DNA of the CDR3: TGTGCCAGCAGTTTAACAGGACAGCTCGGGCCCCAGCATTTT.

The V and J genes are TRBV5-1 and TRBJ2-7; D might be TRBD1 (5 bases). Trimming removed 4 bases from V and 1 base from J, with 12 bases in between. This CDR3 has 14 residues. The germline V gene has CDR1 SGHRS and CDR2 YFSETQ. The CDR3 nucleotides read TGCGCCAGCAGCCCCAGGGTAGTGTCCTACGAGCAGTACTTC. Amino acids: CASSPRVVSYEQYF.

V gene TRBV14 combines with J gene TRBJ2-1; 8 bases agree with TRBD2. This CDR3 is 14 amino acids long. With 0 bases clipped from V and 14 bases from J, the junction kept 9 bases outside the gene matches. Germline CDR1 and CDR2: SGHDN and FVKESK. CDR3 residues: CASSQESLGLGKFF. The CDR3 DNA reads as TGTGCCAGCAGCCAAGAAAGTTTGGGACTAGGAAAGTTCTTC.